This T cell receptor beta chain was retrieved from a study of regulatory T cells in long-lasting Graves disease (dated by TCRdb to 2020 to 2022). For the wider study: Antithyroid drugs had been taken for less than 3 months by newly diagnosed Graves' disease patients. TCR sequencing covered 13 persistent and approximately 20 newly diagnosed Graves' disease patients, about 35 samples in total. The study was registered as a clinical trial and conducted in China. Patients with persistent Graves' disease were compared with patients with newly diagnosed Graves' disease using TCR sequencing and RNA sequencing of peripheral blood. Study-wide conclusions, independent of this receptor: Compared with newly diagnosed patients, persistent Graves' disease patients had lower TCR Shannon entropy and fewer highly expanded clones, which suggests clonal expansion. As a limitation, the authors acknowledged that the small sample size may reduce accuracy. Persistent disease showed preferential use of TRBV28, TRBJ1-2 and TRBJ2-5, whereas newly diagnosed disease favored TRBV20-1 and TRBJ2-1. Patients with persistent disease shared more public clonotypes (around 2,500) than newly diagnosed patients did (around 1,000). Peripheral blood alone was examined, since thyroid tissue, which constituted the primary lesion, could not be accessed. Sequencing and analysis were limited to the TCR beta chain.

The library relied on multiplex PCR. The instrument given in TCRdb is Illumina HiSeq 4000. To build TCR beta libraries, CDR3 regions were amplified by Arm-PCR using iRepertoire HTBI primers. Before sequencing, the PCR products went through gel purification. In the authors' own workflow: Gene usage analysis of CDR3 amino acid clonotypes used the 62 TRBV and more than 13 TRBJ segments found across samples. Filtered high-quality paired reads were merged into contigs using COPE and FqMerger. BLAST was used to align contigs to IMGT TRBV, TRBD and TRBJ reference genes, and CDR3 was defined according to IMGT. Any clonotype with a frequency above 0.1% was counted as a highly expanded clone. Repertoire diversity was measured by Shannon entropy, and V-J evenness by the Gini coefficient. Clonotypes shared by more than one individual were considered public. TCRdb cleaned the public reads at Q25 with fastp, built clones with MiXCR and kept in-frame beta chains. For every CDR3 protein sequence, its rows merge into one entry that carries the most common genes and DNA. TCRdb's processing, not the authors' own work, is the source of the V and J calls. The sample table contains around 480,000 distinct CDR3 sequences; only one count was recorded for roughly a sixth of them. The ten largest clones represent roughly 25% of the sample.

This sample's time point label indicates: newly diagnosed GD, antithyroid drugs for less than 3 months. For both TCR sequencing and RNA sequencing, RNA was extracted from PBMCs using TRIzol. The diagnosis of Graves' disease followed American Thyroid Association guidelines. Patients for the study were recruited at an endocrinology department in Xi'an, China. Each patient gave about 8.1 milliliters of peripheral blood, collected in an EDTA anticoagulant tube. Ficoll Paque Plus density gradient separation was used to isolate PBMCs, and no further T cell sorting was performed. An Agilent 2100 Bioanalyzer and agarose gel were used to assess RNA quality, and a NanoDrop 2000 was used to measure RNA concentration. CDR1 and CDR2 are read off the germline V gene (reference sequence) as DFQATT and SNEGSKA. V loses 1 base, J loses 0 bases, and the germline ends lie 9 bases apart. The CDR3, cysteine through phenylalanine, is 15 amino acids long. CDR3 DNA only is kept here, 45 bases in frame from base 1.

Comment on this clonotype: Which antigen it targets is not known. No base-level quality is on record; no much larger clone is a single base apart.

The data also belong to a second study, concerning T cells in Graves' hyperthyroidism and ophthalmopathy. Taken from the second paper: Graves' hyperthyroidism was defined as stable when no progression to ophthalmopathy occurred over 18 months of follow-up. Hyperthyroidism patients were newly diagnosed, had a disease duration of under 2 months, and were aged 18 to 65 years. Exclusion was applied to patients with uncontrolled infections, other autoimmune diseases, pregnancy or lactation. Diagnoses relied on clinical symptoms, serum thyroxine and TRAb, thyroid ultrasound and orbital computed tomography. For the first round of RT-PCR on the TCR CDR3, the HTBI primer set was used together with the Qiagen OneStep RT-PCR kit. Most expanded thyroid clonotypes (frequency above 0.001) were also found in blood, which suggests that blood repertoires may mirror thyroid immune responses. In cross-validation, a model built on a 13 V-J signature told ophthalmopathy apart from stable hyperthyroidism with 85% to 90% sensitivity and approximately 81% specificity, and in testing the same model reached 80%/75%. During validation, the model predicted progression to ophthalmopathy a median of approximately six months ahead of onset, with roughly 65% sensitivity and roughly 72% specificity. To identify distinguishing TCR V-J signatures, a discovery cohort of 90 to 100 patients was used, comprising 43 with Graves' ophthalmopathy and about 59 with stable Graves' hyperthyroidism. An independent validation cohort of 18 to 20 hyperthyroidism patients and roughly 16 patients who later progressed to ophthalmopathy tested prospective prediction of ophthalmopathy. For training and testing, the 100 or so patients in the discovery cohort were randomly divided in a 7:3 ratio. Thyroid tissue and blood T-cell repertoires from several Graves' hyperthyroidism patients were also compared in the study. Following sampling, methimazole starting at 30 mg daily was given to hyperthyroidism patients, and high-dose intravenous methylprednisolone was given to ophthalmopathy patients. Libraries were constructed in a second round of multiplex PCR, after which size selection and purification were carried out. Paired-end sequencing of the libraries was performed with 100 bp reads on an Illumina HiSeq2000. SOAPnuke was used to process the raw data, removing reads that contained adapters or uncalled bases, had a mean Phred below 15, or lacked an exact match to the constant primer or identifier. COPE v1.2.5 was used to merge the high-quality paired reads, and each unique nucleotide sequence was defined as a clonotype. Clonotypes were aligned to IMGT TRBV, TRBD and TRBJ reference segments using MiTCR v1.1. Analysis was restricted to V-J combinations with a frequency above 0.0001, which covered 99.2% of repertoires. A TCS score was defined as the ratio between F50 (clonal expansion) and ExV (chaos), using BLOSUM62-based TCRdist between CDR3 peptides within each V-J. Welch's t-statistics and random forest reduced 514 V-J features to fewer than 15, which were used in a naive Bayes classifier (R e1071). Sample size was not statistically predetermined, and investigators were not blinded to group allocation. TCR Vbeta CDR3 sequencing of 120 to 150 peripheral blood samples (43 ophthalmopathy, roughly 72 hyperthyroidism and around 17 progressor patients) is reported in the paper.

The rearranged chain carries TRBV20-1 and TRBJ2-2, and perhaps TRBD1 as D gene, on 6 matching bases. The material was peripheral blood mononuclear cells (PBMCs), obtained at new diagnosis, from a patient treated with antithyroid drugs. This TCR came from a woman aged 35 to 60 with Graves disease. Donor details come from another sample of the same person, matched by shared clones. Read as DNA, the sequence is TGCAGTGCTAGAGCAGGGGCTCCGAACACCGGGGAGCTGTTTTTT. Its protein product is CSARAGAPNTGELFF.